This TCR beta chain was identified during a study of T-cell reconstitution after alpha-beta-depleted transplantation in children (dated by TCRdb to the mid-2010s). About the full investigation: The study quantitatively tracked T-cell immune reconstitution after TCRalphabeta/CD19-depleted allogeneic hematopoietic cell transplantation in children using TCR repertoire profiling. Summary of the overall study and its limitations: Hyperexpanded clone frequencies declined over subsequent months; after one year, T-cell counts and TCRbeta diversity were mostly attributed to newly produced T cells. The apparently early recovery of alphabetaT-cell counts about two months after transplant reportedly depended on only several hundred rapidly expanded clones that came from non-depleted graft cells. In some patients, high TCRbeta diversity at day 60 was attributed to recipient T cells and intrathymic progenitors that had survived conditioning.

The treatment or condition label corresponds to: allogeneic hematopoietic cell transplantation with graft depleted of TCRalphabeta T cells and CD19 B cells. The transplant recipients were children given TCRalphabeta/CD19-depleted allogeneic hematopoietic cell grafts. Ten or more counts support this clonotype. Which antigen it targets is not known. Base-call qualities are not available, and no considerably larger clone is one nucleotide away. Here V drops 8 bases and J drops 5 bases, and the junction holds 6 bases not matched to any gene. According to the germline V gene, CDR1 reads SNHLY and CDR2 reads FYNNEI. From the cysteine through the phenylalanine, the CDR3 covers 13 amino acids. The DNA shown is the 39-base CDR3, in frame from base 1. The protocol used for the library was PCR. TCRdb names Illumina HiSeq 2500 as the instrument used. Molecular barcoding was employed in the preparation of TCR libraries, with unique molecular identifiers being used to normalize TCRbeta repertoire quantification. TCRdb reran the public reads through fastp at Q25 and MiXCR, keeping productive beta chains. Duplicate CDR3 protein sequences are folded into a single record with the most common DNA and genes. This sample is represented by under 250,000 distinct CDR3 sequences; approximately 6.9% of them were singletons. Just over 5.5% of the sample is in the top ten clones.

The chain was built from TRBV2 and TRBJ2-5; TRBD2 matches 9 bases in the middle. The specimen comprised PBMCs, sampled before TCRalphabeta/CD19-depleted stem cell transplant. The receptor was isolated from a boy aged 2 to 9 with acute lymphoblastic leukemia, due to receive a stem cell transplant. The nucleotide sequence reads as follows: TGTGCCAGCGGCAGGACTAGCGAGGAGACCCAGTACTTC. The encoded protein is CASGRTSEETQYF.